A few counts support the clone carrying this T cell receptor (beta chain). Its antigen is as yet unknown. The source of the sample is a study of T cell repertoires in cytomegalovirus infection. Overall study: Alongside well-studied HLA-B-restricted CMV epitopes, recently identified HLA-C-restricted CMV epitopes were also used. General study points: HLA-C-restricted CMV-specific TCR beta clonotypes were dominant in the ex vivo response.

TCRdb fed the reads into MiXCR, producing one record per CDR3 protein. The sample has about 830,000 distinct CDR3 sequences; about 33% are singletons. Looked up from germline, CDR1 is MNHNS and CDR2 is SASEGT. V was pared by 10 bases and J by 7 bases, with 10 bases between. The CDR3 is 10 residues long. This clonotype was sampled from a human donor in good health (CMV status not recorded). Some clones in this sample may be carry-over from other donors' samples. This sequence joins TRBV6-1 and TRBJ1-1; D is uncertain. The source was cultured CD8+ T cells from PBMCs, collected from culture after CMV antigen stimulation. For the CDR3, the DNA is TGTGCCACCCAAGGGAGTGAAGCTTTCTTT. It yields the protein CATQGSEAFF.